Presented here are 10 T cell receptor beta chains from one specimen sequenced in a study of CD8+CD57+ T cells in acquired aplastic anemia. The template for TCR beta VDJ and CDR3 sequence profiling was genomic DNA. TCRdb processed the reads anew with MiXCR; each CDR3 protein has one entry. The table records a few hundred thousand distinct CDR3 sequences, over 60% of them present only once. The sequencing input was sorted CD4+, CD8+, or CD8+CD57+ T cells (not recorded which) from PBMCs. The receptors were sampled from a human donor in good health.

At least ten counts were recorded for this clonotype. The CDR3 nucleotides read TGCGCCAGCACCGCAAGAGAGGGCGCCTACGAGCAGTACTTC. Residues: CASTAREGAYEQYF. This rearrangement joins TRBV4-1 to TRBJ2-7; a weak D match, TRBD2 (5 bases). Trimming stripped 7 bases from V and 2 bases from J, with 15 bases between. CDR3 length equals 14 residues. The germline V gene has CDR1 MGHRA and CDR2 YSYEKL.

Many counts were recorded for this clonotype. V gene TRBV7-9 combines with J gene TRBJ1-5; D gene unclear. The CDR3 runs 13 residues. Germline lookup yields CDR1 SEHNR and CDR2 FQNEAQ (reference sequence). The V and J ends lost 3 bases and 5 bases respectively, with 8 bases between them. CDR3: CASSLKWDQPQHF. The CDR3 bases are TGTGCCAGCAGCTTGAAGTGGGATCAGCCCCAGCATTTT.

The CDR3 DNA sequence: TGTGCCAGCAGCACGGGACATGGGGAGACCCAGTACTTC. Protein product: CASSTGHGETQYF. This chain joins TRBV5-6 and TRBJ2-5; a possible D gene is TRBD1 (6 bases). Germline CDR1 SGHDT, CDR2 YYEEEE. Trimming pared 4 bases from V and 5 bases from J, leaving 12 bases between. This CDR3 comprises 13 residues.

The V gene is TRBV15, the J gene TRBJ2-1; TRBD2 matches at 9 bases. Per the germline V gene, CDR1 is LNHNV and CDR2 is YYDKDF (reference sequence). The CDR3 spans 18 residues. V gave up 0 bases and J gave up 8 bases; unmatched junction bases: 14. The CDR3 loop reads CATSRDPISSGTAHEQFF. DNA of the CDR3: TGTGCCACCAGCAGAGATCCTATATCTAGCGGGACGGCCCATGAGCAGTTCTTC.

There are a few counts of this clonotype. The V call is TRBV27, the J call TRBJ2-3; 10 bases map to TRBD2. The V segment lost 5 bases and the J segment 4 bases; nucleotides outside the gene matches: 15. CDR3 length: 18 residues. Germline V gene sequence: CDR1 MNHEY, CDR2 SMNVEV (reference sequence). The DNA for the CDR3 is TGTGCCAGCAGTACCCGGCCTAGCGGGAGAACACAGGCAGATACGCAGTATTTT. This encodes CASSTRPSGRTQADTQYF.

This clonotype was seen more than once but under ten times. The chain uses TRBV10-3 and TRBJ2-1; 10 bases fit TRBD2. CDR1 and CDR2 from the germline V gene are ENHRY and SYGVKD. The CDR3 totals 15 residues. After removal of 10 bases from V and 5 bases from J, the junction contained 11 bases not matched to a gene. The CDR3 bases are TGTGCCAGGATCGAAGGACTAGCGGTAAACAATGAGCAGTTCTTC. Encoded protein: CARIEGLAVNNEQFF.

The chain combines TRBV20-1 with TRBJ1-6; 7 bases are a match to TRBD1. After removal of 7 bases from V and 4 bases from J, the junction contained 7 bases not matched to a gene. The CDR3 loop spans 14 amino acids. The germline V gene has CDR1 DFQATT and CDR2 SNEGSKA (reference sequence). In DNA form, the CDR3 reads TGCAGTGGGAACGGGACAGCGTATAATTCACCCCTCCACTTT. Encoded protein: CSGNGTAYNSPLHF.

There are a few counts of this clonotype. This sequence joins TRBV24-1 and TRBJ2-6, with 8 bases aligning to TRBD1. V shed 7 bases, J shed 3 bases, and the junction held 10 bases outside the gene matches. Germline values: CDR1 KGHDR, CDR2 SFDVKD. The CDR3 is made up of 17 amino acids. The chain's CDR3 is CATSDTRTGYGANVLTF. The CDR3 DNA sequence: TGTGCCACCAGCGATACTCGGACAGGGTATGGGGCCAACGTCCTGACTTTC.

The chain carries TRBV29-1 and TRBJ2-5; D is unclear. V lost 4 bases and J lost 5, with 11 bases in between. The CDR3 spans 12 residues. The germline gives CDR1 SQVTM, CDR2 ANQGSEA. The CDR3 DNA sequence: TGCAGCGTTGCGTTGGGTGCGGAGACCCAGTACTTC. Translated, it gives CSVALGAETQYF.

V and J are TRBV15 and TRBJ1-6; a weak D match, TRBD1 (5 bases). CDR3 size: 15 residues. Between the trimmed V and J ends, which lost 4 bases and 6 bases, there was a span of 13 bases. CDR1 LNHNV and CDR2 YYDKDF come from the germline V gene (reference sequence). CDR3 region: CATSTLHGGNSPLHF. In DNA, the CDR3 is TGTGCCACCAGCACACTCCATGGGGGTAATTCACCCCTCCACTTT. Full variable domain (remainder filled in from reference TRBV15 and TRBJ1-6): DAMVIQNPRYQVTQFGKPVTLSCSQTLNHNVMYWYQQKSSQAPKLLFHYYDKDFNNEADTPDNFQSRRPNTSFCFLDIRSPGLGDTAMYLCATSTLHGGNSPLHFGNGTRLTVT.